A single sample is the source of the 13 T cell receptor beta chains below, sequenced in a study of blood T cell repertoires in COVID-19. Some clones are missing from TCRdb's copy, which holds only in-frame ones; the method was immunoSEQ multiplex PCR. The sample includes about 34,000 clones, 60% to 80% seen only once; the top ten take around 16%. Sequencing was done on a sample of peripheral blood. The source of these receptors is a human donor in a cohort sampled during active COVID-19.

This clone was observed once. This rearrangement joins TRBV11-3 to TRBJ1-5; possibly TRBD1 for D (6 bases). Trimming shortened V by 2 bases and J by 5 bases, and 13 bases separated the two germline ends. CDR1 and CDR2 from the germline V gene are SGHNT and YENEEA. The CDR3 is 15 residues long. CDR3 in amino acids: CASSLYYRVHQPQHF. The CDR3 nucleotides are TGTGCCAGCAGCTTATACTACAGGGTCCATCAGCCCCAGCATTTT.

The genes are TRBV5-1 and TRBJ1-4, with 7 bases aligning to TRBD1. CDR1 SGHRS and CDR2 YFSETQ come from the germline V gene. V dropped 4 bases and J dropped 6; count of bases not matched to a gene: 9. CDR3 size: 15 residues. CDR3 loop: CASSPIRDRDEKLFF. CDR3 DNA: TGCGCCAGCAGCCCCATCCGGGACAGAGATGAAAAACTGTTTTTT.

The chain has TRBV11-2 and TRBJ2-1; D might be TRBD2 (5 bases). Trimming took 3 bases from V and 10 from J, leaving 10 bases between them. Germline V gives CDR1 SGHAT, CDR2 FQNNGV. The CDR3 consists of 12 residues. CDR3 protein: CASSFFGGEQFF. The CDR3 nucleotides read TGTGCCAGCAGCTTCTTCGGAGGAGAGCAGTTCTTC.

The chain's CDR3 is CATSDPGRNEQYF. CDR3 DNA sequence: TGTGCCACCAGTGACCCCGGTCGCAACGAGCAGTACTTC. The genes are TRBV24-1 and TRBJ2-7; D not resolved. Germline values: CDR1 KGHDR, CDR2 SFDVKD. V lost 4 bases and J 5 bases, leaving 11 bases between the germline ends. The CDR3 has 13 amino acids.

This clone has more than one count but fewer than ten. The chain is built from TRBV29-1 and TRBJ1-3, with D unclear. V was pared by 5 bases and J by 5 bases, with 7 bases between. This CDR3 is built from 11 residues. From germline, CDR1 is SQVTM and CDR2 ANQGSEA. In DNA form, the CDR3 reads TGCAGCGTTTTGAGCCGAAACACCATATATTTT. Amino acid sequence: CSVLSRNTIYF. The variable domain in full, completed from reference TRBV29-1 and TRBJ1-3, reads SAVISQKPSRDICQRGTSLTIQCQVDSQVTMMFWYRQQPGQSLTLIATANQGSEATYESGFVIDKFPISRPNLTFSTLTVSNMSPEDSSIYLCSVLSRNTIYFGEGSWLTVV.

The chain links TRBV7-2 to TRBJ1-5; 7 positions match TRBD1. This CDR3 spans 15 amino acids. J gave up 4 bases and V 3 bases, and 6 bases lay outside the gene matches. The germline gives CDR1 SGHTA, CDR2 FQGNSA. The CDR3 loop reads CASSLTGNGNQPQHF. The CDR3 nucleotides are TGTGCCAGCAGCTTGACAGGGAACGGGAATCAGCCCCAGCATTTT.

The chain recombines TRBV19 with TRBJ2-3, with 8 positions matching TRBD1. Germline assignment: CDR1 LNHDA and CDR2 SQIVND (reference sequence). V gave up 6 bases and J gave up 0 bases; unmatched junction bases: 2. This CDR3 has 14 residues. CDR3 bases: TGTGCCAGTAGCCGGACAGGGAGCACAGATACGCAGTATTTT. Its protein is CASSRTGSTDTQYF.

V usage is TRBV2 and J usage is TRBJ1-1; tentatively, D is TRBD1 (5 bases). Germline V gene data show CDR1 as SNHLY and CDR2 as FYNNEI. CDR3 length: 10 amino acids. V lost 7 bases and J lost 8, with 8 bases in between. Here the CDR3 reads CASNSGEAFF. CDR3 nucleotide sequence: TGTGCCAGCAATTCAGGGGAAGCTTTCTTT.

In this sample, this clone turned up a few times. This rearrangement joins TRBV5-5 to TRBJ2-5, with 12 positions matching TRBD2. With V trimmed by 4 bases and J by 4 bases, 8 bases remained unmatched. Germline values: CDR1 SGHKS, CDR2 YYEKEE (reference sequence). CDR3 length equals 16 residues. The chain's CDR3 is CASSRLAGGPAETQYF. The CDR3 DNA sequence: TGTGCCAGCAGCAGGCTAGCGGGAGGGCCGGCAGAGACCCAGTACTTC.

The rearrangement links TRBV19 to TRBJ2-6, with 7 bases lining up with TRBD1. Trimming at V came to 5 bases and at J to 4 bases, leaving 5 bases not matched to a gene. Germline lookup yields CDR1 LNHDA and CDR2 SQIVND (reference sequence). This CDR3 is 15 amino acids long. CDR3 DNA: TGTGCCAGTAGTGTCGACAGGGCCGGGGCCAACGTCCTGACTTTC. Translated: CASSVDRAGANVLTF.

The CDR3 spells CASSLGQGYYNEQFF. The CDR3 DNA sequence: TGCGCCAGCAGCTTGGGACAGGGTTACTACAATGAGCAGTTCTTC. The chain has TRBV5-1 and TRBJ2-1; TRBD1 matches 7 bases. The V gene end was trimmed by 0 bases and the J gene end by 3 bases; junction bases not matched to a gene: 3. There are 15 residues in the CDR3. Germline V CDR1 and CDR2: SGHRS, YFSETQ.

V usage is TRBV18 and J usage is TRBJ1-1; TRBD1 might be the D (6 bases). V shed 3 bases and J shed 1 base, with 9 bases lying between them. This CDR3 has 14 amino acids. Germline CDR1 reads KGHSH; CDR2 reads LQKENI. CDR3 DNA: TGTGCCAGCTCACCGGGACACAAGAACACTGAAGCTTTCTTT. This sequence encodes CASSPGHKNTEAFF.

The V call is TRBV7-9, the J call TRBJ1-1, with 7 bases that match TRBD1. V lost 5 bases to trimming and J lost 4 bases; unmatched junction nucleotides: 16. The germline CDR1 and CDR2 sequences are SEHNR and FQNEAQ (reference sequence). The CDR3 extends over 17 amino acids. The CDR3 sequence: CASSRLGGGGRSTEAFF. DNA of the CDR3: TGTGCCAGCAGCAGACTAGGAGGGGGCGGGAGGAGCACTGAAGCTTTCTTT.